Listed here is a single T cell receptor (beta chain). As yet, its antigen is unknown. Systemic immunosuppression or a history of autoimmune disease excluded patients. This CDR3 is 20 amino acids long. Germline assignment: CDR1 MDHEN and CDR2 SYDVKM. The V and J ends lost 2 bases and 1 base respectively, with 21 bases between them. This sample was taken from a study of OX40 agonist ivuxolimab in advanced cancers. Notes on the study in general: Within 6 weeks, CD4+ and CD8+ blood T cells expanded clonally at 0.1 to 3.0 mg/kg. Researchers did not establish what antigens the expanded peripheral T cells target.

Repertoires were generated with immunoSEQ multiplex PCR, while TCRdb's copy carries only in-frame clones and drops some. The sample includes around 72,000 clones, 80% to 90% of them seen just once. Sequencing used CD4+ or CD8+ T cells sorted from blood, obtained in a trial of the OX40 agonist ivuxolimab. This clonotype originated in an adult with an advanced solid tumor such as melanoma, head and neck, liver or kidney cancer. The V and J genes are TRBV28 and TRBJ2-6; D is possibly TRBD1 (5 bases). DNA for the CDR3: TGTGCCAGCAGTTTAGACCTTTGGGGCAGGGCCGCTTCTGGGGCCAACGTCCTGACTTTC. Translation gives CASSLDLWGRAASGANVLTF.